The clone carrying this T cell receptor (beta chain) was seen only once. Trimming took 5 bases from V and 7 from J; bases not matched to a gene: 6. Germline V CDR1 and CDR2: MDHEN, SYDVKM. The CDR3 is 15 amino acids. The data were taken from a study of T cells in Graves' hyperthyroidism and ophthalmopathy. RNA transcripts gave rise to amplified TCR beta CDR3 regions. The HTBI primer set was used in a first-round RT-PCR of the TCR CDR3. TCRdb ran MiXCR on the multiplex PCR reads and lists one entry per CDR3 protein. The sample has approximately 480,000 distinct CDR3 sequences; under 25% are singletons. Material for sequencing was blood. This chain connects TRBV28 to TRBJ1-6, with TRBD1 matching 9 bases. The clonotype comes from a man aged 18 to 29 with Graves' hyperthyroidism. CDR3 DNA sequence: TGTGCCAGCAGTCCCTGGACAGGGGACAATTCACCCCTCCACTTT. The encoded protein is CASSPWTGDNSPLHF.